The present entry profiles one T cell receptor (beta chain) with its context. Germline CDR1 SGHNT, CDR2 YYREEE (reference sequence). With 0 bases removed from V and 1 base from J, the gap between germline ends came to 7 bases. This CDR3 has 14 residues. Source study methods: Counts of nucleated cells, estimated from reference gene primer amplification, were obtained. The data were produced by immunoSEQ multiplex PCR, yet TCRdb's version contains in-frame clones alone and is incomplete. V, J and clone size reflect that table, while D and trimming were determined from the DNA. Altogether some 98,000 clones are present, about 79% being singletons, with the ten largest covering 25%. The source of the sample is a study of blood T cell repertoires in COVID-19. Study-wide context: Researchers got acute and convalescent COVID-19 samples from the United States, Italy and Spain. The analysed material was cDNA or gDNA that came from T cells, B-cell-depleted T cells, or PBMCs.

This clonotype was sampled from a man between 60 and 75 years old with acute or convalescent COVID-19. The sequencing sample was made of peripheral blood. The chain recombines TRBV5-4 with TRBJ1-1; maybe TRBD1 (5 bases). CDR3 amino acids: CASSLGQTNTEAFF. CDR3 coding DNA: TGTGCCAGCAGCTTGGGACAGACGAACACTGAAGCTTTCTTT.